This is a list of T cell receptor beta chains from one sample in a study of OX40 agonist ivuxolimab in advanced cancers. Libraries were prepared by immunoSEQ multiplex PCR; TCRdb keeps only in-frame clonotypes and omits some of them. The sample holds 23,000 or so clones, 78% seen once. The sequencing used CD4+ or CD8+ T cells sorted from blood, collected in a trial of the OX40 agonist ivuxolimab. The receptors shown here come from an adult with an advanced solid tumor such as melanoma, head and neck, liver or kidney cancer. The conserved cysteine and the conserved F or W are not part of the CDR3 here.

TRBJ2-2,TRBV7-3,ASSLGRESGELF
TRBJ2-2,TRBV5-4,ASSLGGHSGELF
TRBJ2-1,TRBV19,ASSLITAKGHNEQF
TRBJ1-5,TRBV28,ASTPGQGNQPQH
TRBJ2-7,TRBV7-9,ASSSDSDEQY
TRBJ1-4,TRBV6-5,ASTRPGYEKLF
TRBJ1-1,TRBV7-2,ASSLSQDHTEAF
TRBJ1-1,TRBV19,ASSKREAGMNTEAF
TRBJ2-6,TRBV9,ASSPHDGGRAGVGANVLT
TRBJ1-5,TRBV28,ASLDRGQPQH
TRBJ2-5,TRBV7-7,ASSLTKARETQY
TRBJ1-3,TRBV7-2,ASSLRTGGTGNTIY
TRBJ2-2,TRBV5-1,ASSLWGAGGASGTGELF
TRBJ2-7,TRBV5-1,ASSLAASKYEQY
TRBJ2-3,TRBV13,ASRAGRTDTQY
TRBJ2-2,TRBV18,ASSTHGELF
TRBJ2-3,TRBV11-2,ASSLDQGTQY